The TCR beta chain described here comes from a study of OX40 agonist ivuxolimab in advanced cancers. In regard to this clone: Antigen: not known.

The protocol was immunoSEQ multiplex PCR, while the TCRdb copy is restricted to in-frame clones and leaves out a portion. This sample has roughly 65,000 clones, with roughly nine tenths found just once. Germline-derived CDR1 and CDR2 are MGHDK and SYGVNS. The CDR3 contains 15 residues. The trim removed 7 bases at V and 3 bases at J, leaving 7 bases unmatched. General observations from the study: CD8+ T cells were the subset that, on average, had more expanded clones than CD4+. Clonal expansion from baseline to week 6 occurred in both CD4+ and CD8+ T cells.

The sequencing here drew on CD4+ or CD8+ T cells sorted from blood, taken in a trial of the OX40 agonist ivuxolimab. The chain combines TRBV25-1 with TRBJ2-1; 9 nucleotides align to TRBD2. The sequence was obtained from an adult with an advanced solid tumor such as melanoma, head and neck, liver or kidney cancer. DNA for the CDR3: TGTGCCAGCAACCCTTCTAGCGGGGTCTACAATGAGCAGTTCTTC. Amino acid sequence: CASNPSSGVYNEQFF.